Here is one T cell receptor beta chain with its context. The study assigned cohorts using participant-reported clinical history. The data originate from a study of blood T cell repertoires in COVID-19. Study-wide context: Researchers got acute and convalescent COVID-19 samples from the United States, Italy and Spain. Nucleic acid was either cDNA or gDNA, and it came from T cells, B-cell-depleted T cells, or PBMCs.

There are 17 residues in the CDR3. The germline V gene encodes CDR1 SEHNR and CDR2 FQNEAQ (reference sequence). V was clipped by 3 bases and J by 2 bases; unmatched bases: 12. In the authors' methods: Estimation of nucleated cell counts relied on the amplification of reference gene primers. Assay used: immunoSEQ multiplex PCR; TCRdb lists only in-frame clones, some missing. V, J and clone size are those of that table, while D and trimming were read from the DNA. The profile shows 200,000 to 300,000 clones, about 89% of them singletons. This chain joins TRBV7-9 and TRBJ1-2; 7 positions agree with TRBD1. Sequencing was carried out using PBMCs or T cells enriched from blood (not recorded which). The receptor's source is a woman in her late teens or twenties who had recovered from COVID-19. CDR3 region: CASSFGTATLENYGYTF. DNA for the CDR3: TGTGCCAGCAGCTTCGGGACAGCCACCTTAGAAAACTATGGCTACACCTTC.